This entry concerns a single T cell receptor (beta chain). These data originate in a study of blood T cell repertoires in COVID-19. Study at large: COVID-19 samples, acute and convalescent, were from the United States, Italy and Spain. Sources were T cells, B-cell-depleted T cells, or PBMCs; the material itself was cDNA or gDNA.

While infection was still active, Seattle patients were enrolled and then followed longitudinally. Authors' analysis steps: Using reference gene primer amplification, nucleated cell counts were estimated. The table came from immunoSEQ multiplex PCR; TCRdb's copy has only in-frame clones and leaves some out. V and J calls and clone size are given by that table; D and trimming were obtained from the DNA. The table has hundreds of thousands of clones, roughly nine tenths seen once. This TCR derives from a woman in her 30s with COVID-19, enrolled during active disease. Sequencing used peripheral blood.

The CDR3 DNA is TGTGCCTGGGATGACAGGACCTATGGCTACACCTTC. This translates into CAWDDRTYGYTF. The rearrangement joins TRBV30 to TRBJ1-2; D is possibly TRBD1 (6 bases). Trimming pared 5 bases from V and 4 bases from J, leaving 11 bases between. Germline values: CDR1 GTSNPN, CDR2 SVGIG (reference sequence). CDR3 length: 12 amino acids.